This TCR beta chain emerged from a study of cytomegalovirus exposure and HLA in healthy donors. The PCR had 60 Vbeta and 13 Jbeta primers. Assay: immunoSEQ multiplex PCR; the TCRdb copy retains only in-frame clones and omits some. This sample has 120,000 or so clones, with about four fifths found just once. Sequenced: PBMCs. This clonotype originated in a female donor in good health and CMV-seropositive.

As DNA, the CDR3 is TGTGCCAGCAGTTACCGAGGCAGTGGAGAGCTGTTTTTT. This codes for CASSYRGSGELFF. V is TRBV6-6 and J is TRBJ1-4; D is unclear. Trimming pared 2 bases from V and 14 bases from J, leaving 15 bases between. Per the germline V gene, CDR1 is MNHNY and CDR2 is SVGAGI (reference sequence). The CDR3 totals 13 residues.